Sequencing of this TCR beta chain was carried out in a study of blood T cell repertoires in COVID-19. Study-wide context: Samples representing acute and convalescent COVID-19 were sourced from the United States, Italy and Spain.

Germline loops: CDR1 SGHDN, CDR2 FVKESK. V gave up 3 bases and J gave up 4 bases, with 12 bases separating them. The CDR3 sequence is 15 residues long. This clone was seen just once. Using immunoSEQ multiplex PCR, the repertoire was profiled, and TCRdb retains in-frame clones only, with some absent. The data show 110,000 or so clones, about 85% seen once. The receptor was derived from a man in his forties or fifties with acute or convalescent COVID-19. V and J are TRBV14 and TRBJ2-2; a possible D gene is TRBD1 (5 bases). The source material was peripheral blood. The CDR3 coding sequence is TGTGCCAGCAGCCAGATTTCAGGGTTCACCGGGGAGCTGTTTTTT. This gives the protein CASSQISGFTGELFF.